This T cell receptor beta chain derives from a study of cytomegalovirus exposure and HLA in healthy donors. The PCR contained 60 Vbeta and 13 Jbeta primers. Clones were sequenced by immunoSEQ multiplex PCR, and TCRdb holds only the in-frame ones, with some missing. The sample consists of 210,000 or so clones, just under 80% of them appearing once. From germline, CDR1 is ENHRY and CDR2 SYGVKD. Trimming cost V 4 bases and J 5 bases, with 26 bases left between them. The CDR3 runs 18 residues. This sequence was found in a boy younger than 18 in good health and CMV-seronegative. The V and J genes are TRBV10-3 and TRBJ2-5, with D tentatively TRBD2 (7 bases). The material sequenced was PBMCs. The CDR3 is CAISVRGLEGGTRETQYF. The CDR3, as DNA: TGTGCCATCAGTGTAAGGGGGTTGGAGGGGGGGACAAGGGAGACCCAGTACTTC.